This T cell receptor (beta chain) was sequenced during a study of neurological immune-mediated disorders (dated by TCRdb to between 2018 and 2020). Study-level background: Using UMI-based sequencing, the study compared peripheral blood TCR-beta repertoires from patients with HTLV-I-associated myelopathy (HAM/TSP), patients with multiple sclerosis, and healthy controls. The roughly 110 TCR-beta libraries covered PBMC samples along with longitudinal samples, technical triplicates, and paired sorted CD4+ and CD8+ T-cell subsets. The cohort comprised 60 to 75 subjects: 14 HAM/TSP patients, around 34 multiple sclerosis patients and some 20 healthy controls. Results and caveats for the whole study, not just this receptor: The highest TCR clonal expansion was observed in HAM/TSP patients, whereas the lowest was observed in MS patients, even when compared with healthy controls. Across subjects, expanded clones never shared an identical CDR3 amino acid sequence, which suggests that the TCR-beta repertoires in every group were private.

The trim is 4 bases for V and 10 bases for J, with a gap of 20 bases between the germline ends. Reading the germline V gene gives CDR1 SGHRS and CDR2 YFSETQ. The CDR3, cysteine through phenylalanine, is 14 amino acids long. Only CDR3 DNA is held: 42 bases, read in frame from base 1. This clonotype has a count of ten or more. It has no known antigen specificity. No base quality information exists; no much larger clone differs at one position. The healthy controls were volunteers from blood banks in Maryland, USA. Unsorted PBMC libraries were generated from 2 million PBMCs stored in RNAlater at -80 °C until RNA extraction. PBMCs were separated from peripheral blood using Ficoll-Hypaque density gradient centrifugation and then cryopreserved in liquid nitrogen. cDNA was synthesized by template-switch 5'RACE using a primer with a 10-nucleotide random unique molecular identifier that tagged each TCR transcript. Each sequencing run produced over 170 million TCR-beta sequences covering 15-18 subjects. The RNeasy kit was used for extraction of total RNA. TCR-beta VDJ regions were amplified with primers for the TCR constant region and the 5'RACE anchor, using the KAPA Real-time Library Amplification kit. A first PCR added sample indexes and Illumina adaptors, and a second PCR then raised library yield. After purification with Ampure beads, the TCR product of roughly 650 bp was size-selected on a 2% E-gel SizeSelection system. Before pooling, library quality was checked on a Bioanalyzer, concentration was measured with Qubit, and libraries were quantified with the Kapa Library Quantification kit. Libraries were sequenced paired-end 2 x 150 bp on an Illumina HiSeq 2500. To increase sequence diversity, roughly 23-30% phiX was spiked into each library pool. The source study handled its data this way. The quality-filtered reads were processed with the UMI-based MiGEC pipeline, whose error correction step removed more than 80% of the raw TCR sequences. IMGT germline references were used for alignment of VDJ genes, and clonotypes were defined by a unique CDR3 amino acid sequence together with V-J genes. Clonal expansion, Shannon diversity and CDR3 relatedness (CalcPairwiseDistances, ClusterSamples) were evaluated with VDJtools, and phylogenetic trees were built with CLCbio workbench. Using coefficient-of-variation modelling across technical triplicates, the study counted a clone as expanded if it had at least 8 unique UMIs. In TCRdb, the public reads were trimmed at Q25 with fastp and aligned with MiXCR, with productive beta chains retained. Entries are consolidated by CDR3 protein sequence, retaining the most common genes and DNA. V and J calls and clone size were set by TCRdb, not the authors. The sample table holds about 43,000 distinct CDR3 sequences, of which about 13% were seen once. Clones ranked in the top ten supply 0.95% to 1.5% of the sample.

The chain joins TRBV5-1 to TRBJ1-2, with the D gene uncertain. The source material was PBMCs. This TCR derives from a female donor in good health. The CDR3 region has the sequence CASSLDGMSVPYTF. The nucleotide sequence is given as TGCGCCAGCAGCCTCGACGGGATGTCCGTACCCTACACCTTC.